This TCR beta chain was identified in a study of shared clonotypes between healthy human individuals. This clone occurred a few times. From germline, CDR1 is SNHLY and CDR2 FYNNEI. The CDR3 sequence is 12 residues long. V was trimmed by 3 bases and J by 4 bases, leaving 6 bases between them. TCRdb keeps only in-frame clones here, not all; method: immunoSEQ multiplex PCR. Counted here are 400,000 to 600,000 clones, almost 80% occurring once; the ten biggest clones make up approximately 13%. The sequenced sample was PBMCs. The sequence was collected from a woman in her forties in good health. Some clones in this sample may be carry-over from other donors' samples. The J gene is TRBJ1-2, the V gene TRBV2; D call uncertain. CDR3 sequence reads: CASSELGYGYTF. The CDR3 DNA reads as TGTGCCAGCAGTGAGTTGGGCTATGGCTACACCTTC.